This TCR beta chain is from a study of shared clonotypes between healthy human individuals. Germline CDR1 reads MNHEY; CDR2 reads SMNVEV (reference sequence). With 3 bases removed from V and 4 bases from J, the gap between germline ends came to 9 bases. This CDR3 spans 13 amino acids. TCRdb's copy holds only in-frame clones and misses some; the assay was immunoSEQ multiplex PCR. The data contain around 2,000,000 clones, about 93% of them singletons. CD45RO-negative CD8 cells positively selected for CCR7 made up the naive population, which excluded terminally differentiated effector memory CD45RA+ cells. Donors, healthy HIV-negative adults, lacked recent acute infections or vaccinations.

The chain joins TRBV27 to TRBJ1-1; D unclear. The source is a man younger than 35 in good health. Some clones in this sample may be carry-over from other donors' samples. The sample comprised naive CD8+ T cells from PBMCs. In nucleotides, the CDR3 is TGTGCCAGCAGTTTCGAAAGTTTCACTGAAGCTTTCTTT. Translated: CASSFESFTEAFF.